These 20 T cell receptor beta chains were all obtained from the same sample, sequenced in a study of shared clonotypes between healthy human individuals (dated by TCRdb to the early 2020s). Libraries were built with the immunoSEQ multiplex PCR assay. Sourced from immuneACCESS, this table was stored by TCRdb with only in-frame sequences that have V and J called. A share of the clones is absent; for the studies checked, an unresolved V gene accounts for under half, and the remainder has no known explanation. Within this sample are 550,000 to 700,000 clones, with 55% to 85% of them counted one time only. 1.5% to 2% of the sample rests with the top ten. The source material was memory CD4+ T cells sorted from blood. The cell subset or site label, as the study defines it: CD45RA-negative fraction. The receptors here all came from a woman younger than 45 in good health.

The CDR3 reads CASSGGQGDTEAFF. The CDR3 region has the DNA TGTGCCAGCAGTGGAGGACAGGGAGATACTGAAGCTTTCTTT. V and J are TRBV28 and TRBJ1-1; the match to TRBD1 covers 8 bases. The CDR3 has 14 residues. V shed 5 bases, J shed 5 bases, and the junction held 7 bases outside the gene matches. In germline, CDR1 is MDHEN, CDR2 SYDVKM.

This clone is a singleton in its sample. The sample holds other DNA sequences that translate to the same CDR3. V usage is TRBV6-1 and J usage is TRBJ1-5; D not certain. The length of the CDR3 is 13 residues. Per the germline V gene, CDR1 is MNHNS and CDR2 is SASEGT. V was shortened by 2 bases and J by 0 bases, with 2 bases between the two germline ends. CDR3 sequence: CASSEPSNQPQHF. The CDR3 bases are TGTGCCAGCAGTGAACCTAGCAATCAGCCCCAGCATTTT.

The V gene is TRBV18, the J gene TRBJ2-7; D gene uncertain. The V end was cut by 3 bases, the J end by 3 bases, with 12 bases between. The CDR3 has 14 residues. Germline CDR1 KGHSH, CDR2 LQKENI. The CDR3 region has the DNA TGTGCCAGCTCACCTGGCCAGGCCAACTACGAGCAGTACTTC. Residues: CASSPGQANYEQYF.

The V gene is TRBV2, the J gene TRBJ2-5, with D tentatively TRBD2 (5 bases). CDR1 is SNHLY and CDR2 is FYNNEI in the germline V gene. This CDR3 contains 12 residues. Between the trimmed V and J ends, which lost 3 bases and 7 bases, there was a span of 9 bases. The CDR3 DNA reads TGTGCCAGCAGTGACGGGATTGGGACCCAGTACTTC. The encoded protein is CASSDGIGTQYF.

The gene calls are TRBV27 and TRBJ2-3; D is perhaps TRBD1 (6 bases). The CDR3 has 15 amino acids. Germline lookup yields CDR1 MNHEY and CDR2 SMNVEV (reference sequence). V lost 0 bases and J 0 bases, leaving 7 bases between the germline ends. CDR3 bases: TGTGCCAGCAGTTTATCCGGGACAAGCACAGATACGCAGTATTTT. Translated, it gives CASSLSGTSTDTQYF.

The J gene is TRBJ1-2, the V gene TRBV30, with a possible D match to TRBD1 (6 bases). This CDR3 has 13 amino acids. V lost 0 bases and J 6 bases, leaving 11 bases between the germline ends. Germline assignment: CDR1 GTSNPN and CDR2 SVGIG (reference sequence). Here the CDR3 DNA reads TGTGCCTGGAGTGTTCAGGGGCGGCATGGCTACACCTTC. Protein product: CAWSVQGRHGYTF.

The chain recombines TRBV6-5 with TRBJ2-1, with D perhaps assigned TRBD1 or TRBD2 (5 bases each). V was clipped by 5 bases and J by 3 bases, with 14 bases between them. Germline V gene data show CDR1 as MNHEY and CDR2 as SVGAGI. This CDR3 comprises 15 residues. The CDR3 spells CASSPVGTNYNEQFF. The CDR3 coding sequence is TGTGCCAGCAGTCCTGTGGGGACCAACTACAATGAGCAGTTCTTC.

This chain connects TRBV7-9 to TRBJ2-2, with D perhaps TRBD1 (5 bases). The CDR3 extends over 14 amino acids. The germline gives CDR1 SEHNR, CDR2 FQNEAQ (reference sequence). Between the trimmed V and J ends, which lost 4 bases and 3 bases, there was a span of 9 bases. CDR3 amino acids: CASSSGLDTGELFF. The DNA of the CDR3 is TGTGCCAGCAGCTCAGGGTTAGACACCGGGGAGCTGTTTTTT.

With respect to this clone: Only one base separates this from a far larger clonotype, so it likely reflects a read error. Distinct nucleotide sequences in the sample also encode this CDR3. The chain has TRBV11-2 and TRBJ2-3; D call uncertain. V was shortened by 1 base and J by 1 base, with 6 bases between the two germline ends. The CDR3 consists of 14 residues. Per the germline V gene, CDR1 is SGHAT and CDR2 is FQNNGV. The DNA of the CDR3 is TGTGCCAGCAGCTTAGGGGGTGGCACAGATACGCAGTATTTT. Residues: CASSLGGGTDTQYF.

The CDR3 DNA reads as TGTGCCAGCAGTGAAGGCGGCCGATTTGGTGAAAAACTGTTTTTT. It is translated as CASSEGGRFGEKLFF. The chain joins TRBV6-1 to TRBJ1-4, with D unclear. The CDR3 loop spans 15 amino acids. Germline values: CDR1 MNHNS, CDR2 SASEGT. With 1 base removed from V and 7 bases from J, the gap between germline ends came to 13 bases.

This chain links TRBV4-1 with TRBJ2-7; a possible D gene is TRBD1 (6 bases). V was shortened by 4 bases and J by 3 bases, with 13 bases between the two germline ends. The CDR3 runs 14 residues. Per germline, CDR1 MGHRA and CDR2 YSYEKL. CDR3 region: CASSPAGQYYEQYF. CDR3 DNA sequence: TGCGCCAGCAGCCCCGCCGGACAGTACTACGAGCAGTACTTC.

The chain has TRBV5-1 and TRBJ2-7; TRBD2 aligns across 9 bases. Losses at the gene ends were 6 bases for V and 2 bases for J; bases not matched to a gene: 6. CDR3 length equals 14 residues. Germline CDR1 and CDR2: SGHRS and YFSETQ. CDR3 coding DNA: TGCGCCAGCAACGGACTAGCGCCTCCCTACGAGCAGTACTTC. It yields the protein CASNGLAPPYEQYF.

As concerns this clone: Within the sample, other DNA sequences also encode this same CDR3. The J gene is TRBJ2-7, the V gene TRBV19; 11 bases are shared with TRBD1. Trimming took 6 bases from V and 5 from J; bases not matched to a gene: 3. There are 13 residues in the CDR3. CDR1 and CDR2 (germline): LNHDA, SQIVND (reference sequence). This CDR3 reads CASRGTGGNEQYF. CDR3 nucleotides: TGTGCCAGTAGGGGGACAGGGGGTAACGAGCAGTACTTC.

The chain links TRBV14 to TRBJ2-2; 11 bases match TRBD2. Germline trimming cut 11 bases from V and 6 bases from J; bases unmatched to any gene: 11. CDR3 length equals 15 residues. CDR1 and CDR2 (germline): SGHDN, FVKESK. This CDR3 is CAPTALAGAAGELFF. The CDR3 bases are TGTGCCCCTACTGCACTAGCGGGGGCGGCCGGGGAGCTGTTTTTT.

This chain links TRBV10-1 with TRBJ2-3; maybe TRBD2 (5 bases). Trimming pared 4 bases from V and 2 bases from J, leaving 16 bases between. Germline V gene lookup returns CDR1 WNHNN and CDR2 SYGVQD (reference sequence). CDR3 length: 16 amino acids. The CDR3 DNA is TGCGCCAGCAGTGGAAGCGGAGGAAACTTCACAGATACGCAGTATTTT. Residues: CASSGSGGNFTDTQYF.

The chain recombines TRBV28 with TRBJ2-1; D is perhaps TRBD1 (5 bases). V was pared by 5 bases and J by 14 bases, with 25 bases between. Germline V lookup: CDR1 MDHEN, CDR2 SYDVKM. The CDR3 has 15 residues. CDR3 in amino acids: CASSLPAVRVQDKFF. CDR3 bases: TGTGCCAGCAGTCTACCGGCGGTCAGGGTACAGGACAAGTTCTTC. The full variable domain, with the rest looked up from reference TRBV28 and TRBJ2-1, is DVKVTQSSRYLVKRTGEKVFLECVQDMDHENMFWYRQDPGLGLRLIYFSYDVKMKEKGDIPEGYSVSREKKERFSLILESASTNQTSMYLCASSLPAVRVQDKFFGPGTRLTVL.

The chain employs TRBV19 and TRBJ1-5, with 7 bases lining up with TRBD1. V gave up 0 bases and J gave up 8 bases; unmatched junction bases: 10. Germline V gene sequence: CDR1 LNHDA, CDR2 SQIVND (reference sequence). The CDR3 loop spans 16 amino acids. This CDR3 reads CASSIEYRGRIKPQHF. The CDR3, as DNA: TGTGCCAGTAGTATAGAGTACAGGGGTCGAATCAAGCCCCAGCATTTT.

This chain uses TRBV2 with TRBJ2-1; D unresolved. The CDR3 spans 13 residues. Germline loops: CDR1 SNHLY, CDR2 FYNNEI. Trimming removed 5 bases from V and 7 bases from J, with 12 bases in between. The CDR3 loop is CASSLSFENEQFF. In DNA, the CDR3 is TGTGCCAGCAGTCTTTCGTTTGAGAATGAGCAGTTCTTC.

A few counts support this clone. The CDR3 bases are TGTGCCAGCAGCCCCGGCGCGCTAGCGGGAGGTCACACAGATACGCAGTATTTT. It translates to CASSPGALAGGHTDTQYF. The gene calls are TRBV9 and TRBJ2-3, with 11 bases aligning to TRBD2. V was clipped by 4 bases and J by 2 bases; unmatched bases: 12. This CDR3 region has 18 residues. Looked up from germline, CDR1 is SGDLS and CDR2 is YYNGEE.

The chain links TRBV10-1 to TRBJ1-1, with D possibly matching TRBD1 (5 bases). The CDR3 contains 15 residues. Germline-derived CDR1 and CDR2 are WNHNN and SYGVQD (reference sequence). Trimming cost V 5 bases and J 0 bases, with 13 bases left between them. CDR3 loop: CASSSADSVNTEAFF. CDR3 DNA sequence: TGCGCCAGCAGTTCGGCCGACAGCGTGAACACTGAAGCTTTCTTT.